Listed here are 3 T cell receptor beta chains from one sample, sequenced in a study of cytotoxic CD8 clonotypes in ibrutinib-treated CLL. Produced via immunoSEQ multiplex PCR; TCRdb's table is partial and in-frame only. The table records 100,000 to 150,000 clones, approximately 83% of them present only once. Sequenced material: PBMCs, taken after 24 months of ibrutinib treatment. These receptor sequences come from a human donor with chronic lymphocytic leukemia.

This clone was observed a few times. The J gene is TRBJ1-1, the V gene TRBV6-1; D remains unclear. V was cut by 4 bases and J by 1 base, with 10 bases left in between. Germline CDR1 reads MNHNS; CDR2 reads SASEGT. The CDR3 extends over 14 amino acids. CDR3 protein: CASSVSGRNTEAFF. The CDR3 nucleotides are TGTGCCAGCAGTGTTTCGGGAAGGAACACTGAAGCTTTCTTT.

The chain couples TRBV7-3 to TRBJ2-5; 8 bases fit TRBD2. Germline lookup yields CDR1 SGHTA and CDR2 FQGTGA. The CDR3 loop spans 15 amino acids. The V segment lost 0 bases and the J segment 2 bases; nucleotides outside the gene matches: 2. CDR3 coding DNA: TGTGCCAGCAGCTTAACGGGGACTAGGCAAGAGACCCAGTACTTC. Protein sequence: CASSLTGTRQETQYF. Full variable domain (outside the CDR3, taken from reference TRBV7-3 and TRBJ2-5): GAGVSQTPSNKVTEKGKYVELRCDPISGHTALYWYRQSLGQGPEFLIYFQGTGAADDSGLPNDRFFAVRPEGSVSTLKIQRTERGDSAVYLCASSLTGTRQETQYFGPGTRLLVL.

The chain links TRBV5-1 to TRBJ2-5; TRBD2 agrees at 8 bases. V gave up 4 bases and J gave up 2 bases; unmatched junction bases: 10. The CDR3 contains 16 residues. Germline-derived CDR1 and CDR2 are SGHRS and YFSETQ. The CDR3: CASSPARAGAQETQYF. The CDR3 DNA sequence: TGCGCCAGCAGCCCCGCCCGAGCGGGGGCACAAGAGACCCAGTACTTC. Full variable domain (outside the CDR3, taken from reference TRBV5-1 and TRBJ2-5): KAGVTQTPRYLIKTRGQQVTLSCSPISGHRSVSWYQQTPGQGLQFLFEYFSETQRNKGNFPGRFSGRQFSNSRSEMNVSTLELGDSALYLCASSPARAGAQETQYFGPGTRLLVL.